This record looks at one T cell receptor beta chain sequence and its context. The data were obtained in a study of blood T cell repertoires in COVID-19. How the authors handled the data: The authors estimated nucleated cell counts from reference gene primer amplification. Profiling relied on immunoSEQ multiplex PCR, and the TCRdb table lists in-frame clones only, not all of them. That table is the source of V, J and clone size, and D and trimming were worked out from the DNA. The table has about 250,000 clones, approximately 81% seen once. The CDR3 loop spans 15 amino acids. Trimming cost V 5 bases and J 3 bases, with 15 bases left between them. Germline CDR1 SEHNR, CDR2 FQNEAQ (reference sequence).

Specimen: PBMCs or T cells enriched from blood (not recorded which). The TCR comes from a woman aged 45-65 years who had been exposed to COVID-19. The chain uses TRBV7-9 and TRBJ2-3, with a weak D call TRBD2 (6 bases). The CDR3 coding sequence is TGTGCCAGCAGCCCCGCGGGGATGGCGACAGATACGCAGTATTTT. Protein product: CASSPAGMATDTQYF.